Listed below are T cell receptor beta chains from one sample, sequenced in a study of T-cell reconstitution after alpha-beta-depleted transplantation in children. TCRdb itself ran the PCR reads through MiXCR, one entry per CDR3 protein. The sample shows hundreds of thousands of distinct CDR3 sequences, roughly 15% of them seen only once. This specimen consisted of PBMCs, mostly from graft donor cells, obtained 360 days after TCRalphabeta/CD19-depleted stem cell transplant. The receptors stem from a male patient aged 10 to 17 who had a stem cell transplant for acute lymphoblastic leukemia, so the T cells may come from the graft donor. Both conserved end residues are part of each CDR3. The D gene is left open where the match is weak. Clone size is given for some rows only: seen once, a few or many times, or a class if the clone is expanded.

D gene	clone size	V gene	J gene	CDR3 protein	CDR3 DNA
.	many	TRBV5-5	TRBJ2-7	CASSLGPQGYEQYF	TGTGCCAGCAGCTTGGGGCCACAGGGCTACGAGCAGTACTTC
.	.	TRBV5-6	TRBJ2-2	CASSFLGDYTGELFF	TGTGCCAGCAGCTTTCTTGGGGATTACACCGGGGAGCTGTTTTTT
.	few	TRBV4-1	TRBJ1-6	CASSQGGGGNSPLHF	TGCGCCAGCAGCCAGGGAGGAGGCGGCAATTCACCCCTCCACTTT
TRBD2	few	TRBV7-6	TRBJ2-3	CASSHRLAASTDTQYF	TGTGCCAGCAGCCACCGACTAGCGGCTAGCACAGATACGCAGTATTTT
TRBD2	.	TRBV5-1	TRBJ2-3	CASSTTGTIRTDTQYF	TGCGCCAGCAGCACAACCGGGACTATCCGCACAGATACGCAGTATTTT
.	few	TRBV10-2	TRBJ2-5	CASSEAGLVQETQYF	TGCGCCAGCAGTGAGGCGGGACTGGTACAAGAGACCCAGTACTTC
.	.	TRBV9	TRBJ2-2	CASSVQSRAGELFF	TGTGCCAGCAGCGTCCAATCCAGGGCGGGGGAGCTGTTTTTT
TRBD2	.	TRBV4-1	TRBJ2-5	CASSQAPDYIGRSVGETQYF	TGCGCCAGCAGCCAAGCACCGGACTATATCGGGAGGAGTGTAGGAGAGACCCAGTACTTC
.	.	TRBV7-9	TRBJ1-2	CASSLVGNNYGYTF	TGTGCCAGCAGCTTAGTTGGGAATAACTATGGCTACACCTTC
.	few	TRBV18	TRBJ2-7	CASSPGASAKEQYF	TGTGCCAGCTCACCAGGGGCTAGTGCTAAAGAGCAGTACTTC
.	few	TRBV12-3/TRBV12-4	TRBJ2-7	CASSSGPYRDYEQYF	TGTGCCAGCAGTTCGGGGCCCTATCGGGACTACGAGCAGTACTTC
TRBD1	many	TRBV5-1	TRBJ2-2	CASSPRGGGNINTGELFF	TGCGCCAGCAGCCCGAGAGGGGGCGGCAACATAAACACCGGGGAGCTGTTTTTT
TRBD1	few	TRBV20-1	TRBJ2-3	CSASRQGAADTQYF	TGCAGTGCTAGCAGGCAGGGGGCCGCAGATACGCAGTATTTT
.	.	TRBV5-1	TRBJ1-1	CASSLQGREAFF	TGCGCCAGCAGCCTGCAGGGTCGCGAAGCTTTCTTT
.	few	TRBV2	TRBJ1-5	CASSDTGRGNQPQHF	TGTGCCAGCAGTGACACAGGTAGGGGCAATCAGCCCCAGCATTTT
.	many	TRBV28	TRBJ2-7	CASKTLRRDSYEQYF	TGTGCCAGCAAAACCCTACGGAGGGACTCCTACGAGCAGTACTTC
.	.	TRBV4-1	TRBJ2-7	CASSSGLSQYEQYF	TGCGCCAGCAGCTCGGGACTTTCCCAGTACGAGCAGTACTTC
.	.	TRBV5-1	TRBJ2-5	CASSLERAAETQYF	TGCGCCAGCAGCTTGGAGAGGGCGGCAGAGACCCAGTACTTC
.	many	TRBV29-1	TRBJ2-7	CSVGRRLEQYF	TGCAGCGTCGGGCGACGGCTTGAGCAGTACTTC
TRBD2	.	TRBV5-1	TRBJ2-7	CASSLVRWAGERLEQYF	TGCGCCAGCAGCTTGGTCAGGTGGGCGGGGGAACGGCTCGAGCAGTACTTC
.	.	TRBV20-1	TRBJ2-1	CSARAGALYNEQFF	TGCAGTGCTAGAGCGGGAGCTCTCTACAATGAGCAGTTCTTC
TRBD1	many	TRBV4-1	TRBJ1-2	CASSLLGQGGFYGYTF	TGCGCCAGCAGCCTCCTTGGACAGGGAGGTTTCTATGGCTACACCTTC
.	few	TRBV20-1	TRBJ2-7	CSARDVVVPSYEQYF	TGCAGTGCTAGAGATGTGGTAGTCCCCTCCTACGAGCAGTACTTC
TRBD2	few	TRBV29-1	TRBJ2-1	CSVPNPGLADYNEQFF	TGCAGCGTGCCAAACCCCGGACTAGCAGATTACAATGAGCAGTTCTTC
.	few	TRBV15	TRBJ2-1	CATSKLGGGYNEQFF	TGTGCCACCAGCAAGTTGGGTGGGGGGTACAATGAGCAGTTCTTC
TRBD2	.	TRBV6-5	TRBJ2-1	CASSYSRLAGDNEQFF	TGTGCCAGCAGTTACTCGAGGCTAGCGGGGGACAATGAGCAGTTCTTC
.	many	TRBV2	TRBJ1-4	CASSGDTNEKLFF	TGTGCCAGCAGTGGCGACACTAATGAAAAACTGTTTTTT
TRBD1	once	TRBV7-3	TRBJ2-2	CASSWTGGSGELFF	TGTGCCAGCAGCTGGACAGGGGGAAGCGGGGAGCTGTTTTTT
.	few	TRBV10-2	TRBJ2-1	CASRGTRYNEQFF	TGCGCCAGCAGGGGGACGCGTTACAATGAGCAGTTCTTC
TRBD2	.	TRBV11-1	TRBJ2-1	CASSSRRGGVSYNEQFF	TGTGCCAGCAGCTCCCGGCGGGGGGGCGTATCCTACAATGAGCAGTTCTTC
.	.	TRBV7-9	TRBJ2-1	CASGGLRGASYNEQFF	TGTGCCAGCGGAGGATTGCGGGGAGCGTCCTACAATGAGCAGTTCTTC
.	.	TRBV11-2	TRBJ2-2	CASSLGQNLGELFF	TGTGCCAGCAGCTTGGGCCAGAATCTCGGGGAGCTGTTTTTT
.	many	TRBV5-1	TRBJ2-1	CASSLVPGPREEQFF	TGCGCCAGCAGCTTGGTTCCGGGTCCCAGAGAAGAGCAGTTCTTC
TRBD2	few	TRBV29-1	TRBJ2-7	CSVEAGGYEQYF	TGCAGCGTTGAGGCGGGGGGCTACGAGCAGTACTTC
.	few	TRBV14	TRBJ2-7	CASSPRTGLSSYEQYF	TGTGCCAGCAGCCCGAGAACCGGCCTGAGCTCCTACGAGCAGTACTTC
TRBD2	once	TRBV5-1	TRBJ2-3	CASSSPGLAATDTQYF	TGCGCCAGCAGCTCGCCGGGACTAGCGGCCACAGATACGCAGTATTTT
TRBD2	many	TRBV11-2	TRBJ2-3	CASSLEVTSGRYTQYF	TGTGCCAGCAGCTTAGAAGTCACTAGCGGGAGGTATACGCAGTATTTT
.	.	TRBV7-9	TRBJ1-1	CASSLAQGTGNTEAYF	TGTGCCAGCAGCTTAGCGCAGGGGACGGGGAACACTGAAGCTTACTTT
.	few	TRBV15	TRBJ2-7	CATSRDRGLPIPYEQYF	TGTGCCACCAGCAGAGACCGAGGACTCCCTATTCCTTACGAGCAGTACTTC
.	many	TRBV18	TRBJ1-1	CASSPDRMNTEAFF	TGTGCCAGCAGCCCGGACAGAATGAACACTGAAGCTTTCTTT
.	few	TRBV12-3/TRBV12-4	TRBJ1-4	CASSPSAGGEKLFF	TGTGCCAGCAGTCCCTCGGCCGGGGGTGAAAAACTGTTTTTT
TRBD2	many	TRBV12-3/TRBV12-4	TRBJ2-5	CASRETGLGRKTQYF	TGTGCCAGCAGGGAGACGGGACTAGGAAGGAAGACCCAGTACTTC
TRBD1	.	TRBV20-1	TRBJ2-3	CSARRQGALTDTQYF	TGCAGTGCTAGACGACAGGGGGCTTTAACAGATACGCAGTATTTT
.	many	TRBV29-1	TRBJ2-1	CSVGQVLKYDNEQFF	TGCAGCGTTGGACAGGTTTTGAAGTACGACAATGAGCAGTTCTTC
.	few	TRBV6-1	TRBJ1-2	CASSLNRVPYGYTF	TGTGCCAGCAGCCTAAACAGGGTCCCGTATGGCTACACCTTC
.	.	TRBV4-1	TRBJ2-7	CASSHQGASGMFEQYF	TGCGCCAGCAGCCACCAGGGGGCTAGCGGGATGTTTGAGCAGTACTTC
TRBD1	many	TRBV6-5	TRBJ2-7	CASSLSRDRAIYEQYF	TGTGCCAGCAGCCTATCCCGGGACAGGGCGATTTACGAGCAGTACTTC
.	.	TRBV2	TRBJ2-3	CASQLKYRRKRGDTQYF	TGTGCCAGCCAACTCAAATACAGGCGAAAGAGGGGAGATACGCAGTATTTT
TRBD1	.	TRBV20-1	TRBJ2-4	CSAPGTEGFVRNIQYF	TGCAGTGCGCCCGGGACAGAAGGCTTCGTAAGGAACATTCAGTACTTC
.	.	TRBV7-9	TRBJ2-7	CASSLLPGEGRGEQYF	TGTGCCAGCAGCTTATTGCCCGGGGAAGGGAGAGGGGAGCAGTACTTC
.	few	TRBV12-3/TRBV12-4	TRBJ2-1	CASSFVGGRSGTSYNEQFF	TGTGCCAGCAGTTTTGTAGGGGGCAGGTCCGGGACTAGCTACAATGAGCAGTTCTTC
.	few	TRBV24-1	TRBJ2-6	CAIPGPLGGCGANVLTF	TGTGCCATTCCGGGTCCCTTAGGAGGTTGTGGGGCCAACGTCCTGACTTTC
.	few	TRBV6-5	TRBJ2-1	CASSYDAGTSYNEQFF	TGTGCCAGCAGTTACGATGCGGGCACCTCCTACAATGAGCAGTTCTTC
.	few	TRBV12-3/TRBV12-4	TRBJ2-3	CASSPIAVSTDTQYF	TGTGCCAGCAGTCCCATAGCGGTTAGCACAGATACGCAGTATTTT
TRBD1	.	TRBV2	TRBJ1-4	CASSDTGVYEKLFF	TGTGCCAGCAGTGATACAGGGGTCTATGAAAAACTGTTTTTT
.	.	TRBV5-1	TRBJ2-1	CASHPGHRNEQFF	TGCGCCAGCCATCCGGGACATCGGAATGAGCAGTTCTTC
.	.	TRBV10-3	TRBJ1-5	CASHDEGTNQPQHF	TGTGCCAGCCACGACGAGGGGACCAATCAGCCCCAGCATTTT
TRBD2	many	TRBV25-1	TRBJ2-1	CASSDSGTTFHEQFF	TGTGCCAGCAGTGACTCCGGGACTACCTTCCATGAGCAGTTCTTC
TRBD1	few	TRBV5-1	TRBJ2-2	CASSLGDRGNTGELFF	TGCGCCAGCAGCTTGGGGGACAGGGGGAACACCGGGGAGCTGTTTTTT